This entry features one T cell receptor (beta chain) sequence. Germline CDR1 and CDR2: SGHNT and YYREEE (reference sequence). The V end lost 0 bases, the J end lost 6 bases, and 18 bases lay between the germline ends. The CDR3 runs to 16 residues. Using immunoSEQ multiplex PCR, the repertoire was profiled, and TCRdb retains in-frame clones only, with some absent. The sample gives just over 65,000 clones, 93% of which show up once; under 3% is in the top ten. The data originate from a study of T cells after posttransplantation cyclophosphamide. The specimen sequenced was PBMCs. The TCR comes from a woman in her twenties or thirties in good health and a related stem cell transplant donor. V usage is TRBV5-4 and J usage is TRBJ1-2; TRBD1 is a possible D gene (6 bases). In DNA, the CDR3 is TGTGCCAGCAGCTTGGAATTCGAGTGGGGGCTCCATGGCTACACCTTC. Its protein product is CASSLEFEWGLHGYTF.